The next 26 T cell receptor beta chains were all read from a single sample in a study of Tregs in tolerant kidney transplant recipients. Produced via immunoSEQ multiplex PCR; TCRdb's table is partial and in-frame only. This table holds some 66,000 clones, roughly 89% found once. The material sequenced was CD8+ T cells from blood, taken before the transplant. These receptors were collected from a human donor who received a combined kidney and bone marrow transplant.

The rearrangement uses TRBV4-3 and TRBJ2-7; 14 bases map to TRBD2. CDR3 size: 15 residues. In germline, CDR1 is LGHNA, CDR2 YSLEER. The ends lost 4 bases at V and 3 bases at J; junction bases unmatched: 2. The CDR3 protein is CASSLGTSGGYEQYF. CDR3 DNA sequence: TGCGCCAGCAGCCTCGGGACTAGCGGGGGCTACGAGCAGTACTTC.

The rearrangement uses TRBV9 and TRBJ2-2; 8 bases match TRBD2. The junction had 8 bases not matched to a gene; V was cut back by 4 bases and J by 6 bases. Looked up from germline, CDR1 is SGDLS and CDR2 is YYNGEE. The CDR3 contains 15 residues. CDR3 nucleotides: TGTGCCAGCAGCTCTTTTGAGCGGGGGCCCGGGGAGCTGTTTTTT. Translated: CASSSFERGPGELFF.

The J gene is TRBJ1-1, the V gene TRBV11-2; D is unclear. This CDR3 comprises 16 residues. V was cut by 4 bases and J by 3 bases, with 18 bases left in between. Germline V gives CDR1 SGHAT, CDR2 FQNNGV. CDR3: CASSSIRGSLDTEAFF. The CDR3 DNA reads TGTGCCAGCAGCTCAATCCGGGGATCGTTGGACACTGAAGCTTTCTTT.

V is TRBV4-2 and J is TRBJ1-2; tentative D call: TRBD1 (5 bases). The CDR3 contains 18 residues. Per germline, CDR1 LGHNA and CDR2 YNFKEQ. The V end lost 0 bases, the J end lost 0 bases, and 17 bases lay between the germline ends. The CDR3 DNA reads as TGTGCCAGCAGCCAAGAAGTTATTAGACAGCAAGCTAACTATGGCTACACCTTC. Translation gives CASSQEVIRQQANYGYTF.

This sequence joins TRBV7-9 and TRBJ2-7; weak D call: TRBD2 (5 bases). The CDR3 sequence is 13 residues long. Looked up from germline, CDR1 is SEHNR and CDR2 is FQNEAQ (reference sequence). Trimming pared 6 bases from V and 0 bases from J, leaving 9 bases between. The CDR3 region is CASRDTSSYEQYF. The CDR3 coding sequence is TGTGCCAGCAGAGATACTAGCTCCTACGAGCAGTACTTC.

The gene calls are TRBV7-3 and TRBJ2-7, with D maybe TRBD2 (7 bases). From germline, CDR1 is SGHTA and CDR2 FQGTGA. V shed 6 bases and J shed 4 bases, with 13 bases lying between them. This CDR3 contains 13 residues. As DNA, the CDR3 is TGTGCCAGCAGTCCGGGGGGCAGTTACGAGCAGTACTTC. Translation gives CASSPGGSYEQYF.

V usage is TRBV28 and J usage is TRBJ2-4, with a weak D call TRBD2 (6 bases). The germline CDR1 and CDR2 sequences are MDHEN and SYDVKM. This CDR3 has 16 residues. V was trimmed by 2 bases and J by 2 bases, leaving 13 bases between them. The CDR3 reads CASSLVRGVTKNIQYF. In DNA form, the CDR3 reads TGTGCCAGCAGTTTAGTGCGCGGGGTGACCAAAAACATTCAGTACTTC.

V gene TRBV4-1 combines with J gene TRBJ2-1; the match to TRBD1 covers 7 bases. Looked up from germline, CDR1 is MGHRA and CDR2 is YSYEKL. This CDR3 comprises 14 residues. V trimming: 1 base; J trimming: 4 bases; junction bases outside the gene matches: 1. This CDR3 is CASSQVQGYNEQFF. CDR3 nucleotides: TGCGCCAGCAGCCAAGTACAGGGGTACAATGAGCAGTTCTTC.

V is TRBV9 and J is TRBJ2-2, with 7 bases fitting TRBD1. The CDR3 has 16 amino acids. After removal of 0 bases from V and 3 bases from J, the junction contained 5 bases not matched to a gene. The germline V gene encodes CDR1 SGDLS and CDR2 YYNGEE. As DNA, the CDR3 is TGTGCCAGCAGCGTAGTAGACAGGGTAGACACCGGGGAGCTGTTTTTT. The encoded protein is CASSVVDRVDTGELFF.

This clone has just one count. V is TRBV27 and J is TRBJ2-7, with D possibly TRBD2 on 6 matching bases. Trimming cost V 3 bases and J 3 bases, with 12 bases left between them. The CDR3 covers 14 residues. Germline CDR1 MNHEY, CDR2 SMNVEV (reference sequence). The CDR3 reads CASSFGGTFYEQYF. The CDR3 DNA reads TGTGCCAGCAGTTTCGGAGGGACCTTCTACGAGCAGTACTTC.

The CDR3 region has the DNA TGTGCCAGCAGCGGGGACACCCTATACGAGCAGTACTTC. Amino acids: CASSGDTLYEQYF. The V and J genes are TRBV13 and TRBJ2-7; weak D call: TRBD1 (6 bases). Germline V CDR1 and CDR2: PRHDT, FYEKMQ (reference sequence). The CDR3 sequence is 13 residues long. The ends were cut back, 5 bases at V and 4 bases at J, with 12 bases in the middle.

The rearrangement links TRBV7-6 to TRBJ2-5; the match to TRBD2 covers 8 bases. The CDR3 runs 16 residues. Germline V gene lookup returns CDR1 SGHVS and CDR2 FNYEAQ. J was trimmed by 1 base and V by 2 bases; bases with no gene match: 6. The chain's CDR3 is CASSLWSGGRQETQYF. The CDR3 DNA reads TGTGCCAGCAGCTTATGGAGCGGGGGACGCCAAGAGACCCAGTACTTC. Using reference TRBV7-6 and TRBJ2-5 for the parts outside the CDR3, the full variable domain is GAGVSQSPRYKVTKRGQDVALRCDPISGHVSLYWYRQALGQGPEFLTYFNYEAQQDKSGLPNDRFSAERPEGSISTLTIQRTEQRDSAMYRCASSLWSGGRQETQYFGPGTRLLVL.

The CDR3 nucleotides are TGTGCCTGGAGTTCGACAGGGAATGGGGTCGTGCAGTACTTC. It is translated as CAWSSTGNGVVQYF. The rearrangement uses TRBV30 and TRBJ2-7; 7 nucleotides line up with TRBD1. The CDR3 covers 14 residues. CDR1 and CDR2 from the germline V gene are GTSNPN and SVGIG (reference sequence). The V gene end was trimmed by 2 bases and the J gene end by 9 bases; junction bases not matched to a gene: 13.

This chain joins TRBV9 and TRBJ1-1, with D possibly being TRBD1 (5 bases). In germline, CDR1 is SGDLS, CDR2 YYNGEE. This CDR3 comprises 14 residues. V was clipped by 4 bases and J by 11 bases, with 21 bases between them. The CDR3 region is CASSPEGATGGAFF. The CDR3 DNA follows: TGTGCCAGCAGCCCAGAGGGTGCTACGGGGGGGGCTTTCTTT.

V gene TRBV6-1 combines with J gene TRBJ1-5; D is uncertain. V lost 10 bases, J lost 1 base, and 8 bases lay in between. Germline V lookup: CDR1 MNHNS, CDR2 SASEGT. CDR3 length equals 12 residues. CDR3: CATTMSNQPQHF. The CDR3 coding sequence is TGTGCCACAACAATGAGCAATCAGCCCCAGCATTTT.

The chain employs TRBV9 and TRBJ2-7; D is unresolved. Germline V gene lookup returns CDR1 SGDLS and CDR2 YYNGEE. Trimming pared 0 bases from V and 2 bases from J, leaving 9 bases between. This CDR3 contains 14 residues. The CDR3 nucleotides are TGTGCCAGCAGCGTAGGTATTCTACCCTACGAGCAGTACTTC. Translation: CASSVGILPYEQYF.

This rearrangement joins TRBV27 to TRBJ2-7; D possibly corresponds to TRBD2 (6 bases). The CDR3 sequence is 15 residues long. V gave up 7 bases and J gave up 3 bases, with 19 bases separating them. Germline assignment: CDR1 MNHEY and CDR2 SMNVEV (reference sequence). The CDR3 here is CASNKFMGTFYEQYF. The CDR3 DNA sequence: TGTGCCAGCAACAAGTTTATGGGGACTTTCTACGAGCAGTACTTC.

The chain employs TRBV20-1 and TRBJ2-7; D is unclear. CDR1 and CDR2 (germline): DFQATT, SNEGSKA (reference sequence). This CDR3 is 11 amino acids long. Trimming pared 0 bases from V and 3 bases from J, leaving 3 bases between. The CDR3, as DNA: TGCAGTGCTAGAGATAGCTACGAGCAGTACTTC. It encodes CSARDSYEQYF.

The rearrangement uses TRBV7-9 and TRBJ2-1; 13 bases fit TRBD2. Germline CDR1 and CDR2: SEHNR and FQNEAQ (reference sequence). Trimming removed 2 bases from V and 6 bases from J; junction bases left unmatched: 7. This CDR3 has 17 amino acids. In DNA form, the CDR3 reads TGTGCCAGCAGCTTATTGCTACTAGCGGGAGGGGTCAATGAGCAGTTCTTC. Translating gives CASSLLLLAGGVNEQFF.

The chain uses TRBV28 and TRBJ2-5, with 11 bases fitting TRBD1. The CDR3 length is 14 residues. Per the germline V gene, CDR1 is MDHEN and CDR2 is SYDVKM. V was clipped by 6 bases and J by 4 bases; unmatched bases: 4. CDR3 amino acids: CASRRTGGLETQYF. CDR3 sequence (DNA): TGTGCCAGCAGAAGGACAGGGGGCTTAGAGACCCAGTACTTC.

In this sample, this clone turned up once. The V gene is TRBV7-2, the J gene TRBJ2-3, with D unresolved. Germline V CDR1 and CDR2: SGHTA, FQGNSA. V lost 3 bases to trimming and J lost 6 bases, with 10 bases between them. This CDR3 region has 13 residues. The CDR3 spells CASSFPFGDTQYF. CDR3 DNA: TGTGCCAGCAGCTTCCCTTTCGGGGATACGCAGTATTTT.

The chain carries TRBV27 and TRBJ2-1; 9 bases align to TRBD2. CDR1 MNHEY and CDR2 SMNVEV come from the germline V gene (reference sequence). V dropped 6 bases and J dropped 8; count of bases not matched to a gene: 11. CDR3 size: 15 residues. CDR3 sequence: CASRLLAGGWDEQFF. The DNA of the CDR3 is TGTGCCAGCAGGCTCCTGGCGGGGGGGTGGGATGAGCAGTTCTTC.

In its sample, this clone was seen a few times. The rearrangement uses TRBV28 and TRBJ1-5; TRBD1 matches at 10 bases. Trimming cost V 6 bases and J 4 bases; bases outside gene matches: 3. The CDR3 has 14 residues. Per germline, CDR1 MDHEN and CDR2 SYDVKM. The chain's CDR3 is CASSLGQGNQPQHF. The CDR3 DNA reads as TGTGCCAGCAGCTTGGGACAGGGGAATCAGCCCCAGCATTTT.

The chain couples TRBV19 to TRBJ1-1; D is perhaps TRBD1 (5 bases). The CDR3 has 14 residues. Germline V gene lookup returns CDR1 LNHDA and CDR2 SQIVND (reference sequence). V was pared by 7 bases and J by 1 base, with 13 bases between. CDR3 sequence (DNA): TGTGCCAGTAATCAGGGTAGGGGGAACACTGAAGCTTTCTTT. Protein product: CASNQGRGNTEAFF.

The gene calls are TRBV30 and TRBJ1-1, with TRBD1 as a possible D gene (6 bases). V lost 0 bases to trimming and J lost 10 bases, with 15 bases between them. Germline CDR1 reads GTSNPN; CDR2 reads SVGIG (reference sequence). The CDR3 is 13 amino acids. The CDR3 protein is CAWSVGQFLGAFF. CDR3 nucleotides: TGTGCCTGGAGTGTTGGACAGTTCCTGGGAGCTTTCTTT.

V usage is TRBV9 and J usage is TRBJ1-2; D unclear. There are 14 residues in the CDR3. Per the germline V gene, CDR1 is SGDLS and CDR2 is YYNGEE. Trimming left V 0 bases short and J 3 bases short, with 9 bases between. The CDR3 DNA reads TGTGCCAGCAGCGTAGGGTCCCCGGACTATGGCTACACCTTC. This sequence encodes CASSVGSPDYGYTF. The whole variable domain, filled in from reference TRBV9 and TRBJ1-2, reads DSGVTQTPKHLITATGQRVTLRCSPRSGDLSVYWYQQSLDQGLQFLIQYYNGEERAKGNILERFSAQQFPDLHSELNLSSLELGDSALYFCASSVGSPDYGYTFGSGTRLTVV.